The 24 T cell receptor beta chains reported below all come from one sample, sequenced in a study of cytomegalovirus exposure and HLA in healthy donors. PCR primers comprised 60 Vbeta and 13 Jbeta primers. Data came from immunoSEQ multiplex PCR; TCRdb stores just in-frame clones and leaves some out. The table has 150,000 or so clones, around three quarters seen once. Material for sequencing was PBMCs. These receptor sequences come from a man aged 35 to 55 in good health and CMV-seropositive.

Details on this clone: The germline gene is not matched at one end of the junction; a read error may be the cause. The V call is TRBV7-9, the J call TRBJ1-1; D is possibly TRBD1 (6 bases). CDR3 size: 14 residues. CDR1 is SEHNR, CDR2 FQNEAQ, per germline (reference sequence). Here the CDR3 DNA reads TGTGCCGGCAGCCCAAGCCAGGGGTACACTGAAGCTTTCTTT. Translated, it gives CAGSPSQGYTEAFF.

The chain uses TRBV5-4 and TRBJ1-1, with TRBD1 matching over 9 bases. The junction had 11 bases not matched to a gene; V was cut back by 5 bases and J by 0 bases. Germline CDR1 reads SGHNT; CDR2 reads YYREEE (reference sequence). The CDR3 length is 17 residues. The CDR3 here is CASRPPGQGVLNTEAFF. The CDR3 DNA sequence: TGTGCCAGCAGGCCTCCGGGACAGGGTGTTTTGAACACTGAAGCTTTCTTT.

The genes are TRBV7-9 and TRBJ1-4; D might be TRBD1 (5 bases). V lost 3 bases and J 8 bases, leaving 19 bases between the germline ends. Germline lookup yields CDR1 SEHNR and CDR2 FQNEAQ (reference sequence). The CDR3 covers 16 residues. The CDR3 coding sequence is TGTGCCAGCAGCTTCGGGGAGGGCCAGGGTGAGGAAAAACTGTTTTTT. Translating it yields CASSFGEGQGEEKLFF.

The chain has TRBV27 and TRBJ2-5; a possible D gene is TRBD2 (6 bases). The DNA end lines up better with TRBJ2-7; the J call may be wrong. The V gene's germline CDR1 is MNHEY and CDR2 SMNVEV (reference sequence). The CDR3 runs 11 residues. DNA of the CDR3: TGTGCCAGCCTGGCGGGGAGCGAGCAGTACTTC. It yields the protein CASLAGSEQYF.

The genes are TRBV4-3 and TRBJ1-3; weak D call: TRBD1 (6 bases). The CDR3 length is 18 residues. V dropped 0 bases and J dropped 2 bases, with 17 bases sitting between them. Germline CDR1 and CDR2: LGHNA and YSLEER. The CDR3 is CASSQDTWGGRAGNTIYF. CDR3 bases: TGCGCCAGCAGCCAAGACACCTGGGGGGGCCGAGCTGGAAACACCATATATTTT.

The V gene is TRBV9, the J gene TRBJ2-1, with 9 positions matching TRBD2. The CDR3 runs to 18 residues. The ends lost 1 base at V and 7 bases at J; junction bases unmatched: 15. Germline values: CDR1 SGDLS, CDR2 YYNGEE. The CDR3 DNA is TGTGCCAGCAGCGTAACCCCCCAGCTAGCGGGACGTATGAATGAGCAGTTCTTC. This encodes CASSVTPQLAGRMNEQFF. Full variable domain (rest looked up from reference TRBV9 and TRBJ2-1): DSGVTQTPKHLITATGQRVTLRCSPRSGDLSVYWYQQSLDQGLQFLIQYYNGEERAKGNILERFSAQQFPDLHSELNLSSLELGDSALYFCASSVTPQLAGRMNEQFFGPGTRLTVL.

V is TRBV7-3 and J is TRBJ1-5; D not certain. Germline lookup yields CDR1 SGHTA and CDR2 FQGTGA. CDR3 length equals 13 residues. V was clipped by 2 bases and J by 3 bases, with 5 bases between them. CDR3: CASSLAANQPQHF. CDR3 DNA: TGTGCCAGCAGCTTAGCGGCCAATCAGCCCCAGCATTTT. The full variable domain, in which reference TRBV7-3 and TRBJ1-5 provide the parts outside the CDR3, is GAGVSQTPSNKVTEKGKYVELRCDPISGHTALYWYRQSLGQGPEFLIYFQGTGAADDSGLPNDRFFAVRPEGSVSTLKIQRTERGDSAVYLCASSLAANQPQHFGDGTRLSIL.

The chain employs TRBV7-8 and TRBJ1-1, with unresolved D. V lost 2 bases, J lost 0 bases, and 4 bases lay in between. Germline V gene lookup returns CDR1 SGHVS and CDR2 FQNEAQ. The CDR3 is made up of 13 amino acids. CDR3 DNA sequence: TGTGCCAGCAGCTTAATCGTGAACACTGAAGCTTTCTTT. This codes for CASSLIVNTEAFF.

This clone was detected only once. V usage is TRBV6-5 and J usage is TRBJ2-3; the match to TRBD2 covers 8 bases. This CDR3 has 15 residues. CDR1 and CDR2 from the germline V gene are MNHEY and SVGAGI. The V segment lost 6 bases and the J segment 5 bases; nucleotides outside the gene matches: 10. The CDR3 DNA reads TGTGCCAGCAGCCCCTTAGCGGGATCCGGAGATACGCAGTATTTT. Protein: CASSPLAGSGDTQYF.

The rearrangement uses TRBV28 and TRBJ2-1; 8 bases map to TRBD2. The CDR3 spans 16 residues. V shed 4 bases and J 12 bases; nucleotides not matched to a gene: 17. Germline CDR1 MDHEN, CDR2 SYDVKM. CDR3: CASSWDLREGGVGQFF. For the CDR3, the DNA is TGTGCCAGCAGTTGGGACTTACGGGAGGGAGGTGTGGGGCAGTTCTTC.

This clone was observed a few times. The chain recombines TRBV30 with TRBJ1-4; D is undetermined. Germline CDR1 GTSNPN, CDR2 SVGIG (reference sequence). This CDR3 is built from 11 residues. V lost 1 base and J 7 bases, leaving 4 bases between the germline ends. The CDR3 here is CAWSGAEKLFF. CDR3 in DNA: TGTGCCTGGAGTGGAGCTGAAAAACTGTTTTTT.

Only one count was recorded for this clone. The chain joins TRBV30 to TRBJ2-1; TRBD1 matches at 9 bases. Trimming at V came to 3 bases and at J to 6 bases, leaving 3 bases not matched to a gene. The CDR3 is made up of 13 amino acids. Germline V gene data show CDR1 as GTSNPN and CDR2 as SVGIG (reference sequence). The chain's CDR3 is CAWRTGGGNEQFF. The CDR3 DNA follows: TGTGCCTGGAGGACAGGGGGAGGCAATGAGCAGTTCTTC.

This clone came up a few times. The J gene is TRBJ2-1, the V gene TRBV2; 10 nucleotides line up with TRBD1. The CDR3 extends over 15 amino acids. From germline, CDR1 is SNHLY and CDR2 FYNNEI. Losses at the gene ends were 6 bases for V and 5 bases for J; bases not matched to a gene: 7. The CDR3 nucleotides read TGTGCCAGCAGGACCAGACAGGGGGCTAACAATGAGCAGTTCTTC. It is translated as CASRTRQGANNEQFF.

V and J are TRBV15 and TRBJ2-1, with D maybe TRBD2 (6 bases). The germline V and J ends were trimmed by 1 base and 6 bases, with 13 bases remaining between them. Per germline, CDR1 LNHNV and CDR2 YYDKDF (reference sequence). This CDR3 spans 15 amino acids. Here the CDR3 reads CATSRGRREGNEQFF. As DNA, the CDR3 is TGTGCCACCAGCAGAGGAAGGCGGGAAGGCAATGAGCAGTTCTTC.

In this sample, this clone turned up a few times. The rearrangement uses TRBV28 and TRBJ1-2; D is possibly TRBD1 (6 bases). V lost 5 bases, J lost 6 bases, and 10 bases lay in between. Germline CDR1 MDHEN, CDR2 SYDVKM. This CDR3 spans 12 amino acids. CDR3 protein: CASSTGSNGYTF. As DNA, the CDR3 is TGTGCCAGCAGTACAGGGTCTAATGGCTACACCTTC.

The J gene is TRBJ1-3, the V gene TRBV28; D perhaps matches TRBD1 (5 bases). The germline CDR1 and CDR2 sequences are MDHEN and SYDVKM. V lost 0 bases to trimming and J lost 0 bases, with 12 bases between them. The CDR3 sequence is 17 residues long. The CDR3 sequence is CASSLWGQNPSGNTIYF. As DNA, the CDR3 is TGTGCCAGCAGTTTATGGGGGCAGAACCCCTCTGGAAACACCATATATTTT.

In this sample, this clone turned up a few times. In nucleotides, the CDR3 is TGTGCCAGCAACATACAGGGGGCGGACGTTCACCAGCAGTACTTC. Its protein is CASNIQGADVHQQYF. This chain uses TRBV6-6 with TRBJ2-7, with 9 bases aligning to TRBD1. This CDR3 has 15 amino acids. Losses at the gene ends were 7 bases for V and 8 bases for J; bases not matched to a gene: 15. CDR1 and CDR2 from the germline V gene are MNHNY and SVGAGI (reference sequence).

The rearrangement joins TRBV9 to TRBJ2-7; tentative D call: TRBD1 (6 bases). CDR3 length: 14 residues. The V end lost 0 bases, the J end lost 5 bases, and 12 bases lay between the germline ends. Germline loops: CDR1 SGDLS, CDR2 YYNGEE. The DNA for the CDR3 is TGTGCCAGCAGCGTAGAGGGGGATAGCAACGAGCAGTACTTC. Protein sequence: CASSVEGDSNEQYF.

V gene TRBV18 combines with J gene TRBJ2-1; D is possibly TRBD2 (6 bases). Germline loops: CDR1 KGHSH, CDR2 LQKENI. This CDR3 contains 13 residues. V was shortened by 3 bases and J by 7 bases, with 10 bases between the two germline ends. CDR3 bases: TGTGCCAGCTCACCGGGGGGTATGAATGAGCAGTTCTTC. This translates into CASSPGGMNEQFF.

The chain recombines TRBV4-2 with TRBJ2-1; 13 bases line up with TRBD2. The V gene end was trimmed by 7 bases and the J gene end by 7 bases; junction bases not matched to a gene: 7. Germline CDR1 LGHNA, CDR2 YNFKEQ. The CDR3 spans 15 residues. DNA for the CDR3: TGTGCCAGCACCTCGGGACTAGCGGGAATAAATGAGCAGTTCTTC. As protein: CASTSGLAGINEQFF.

The chain links TRBV19 to TRBJ2-3; no clear D. Germline V CDR1 and CDR2: LNHDA, SQIVND (reference sequence). The CDR3 runs 12 residues. V dropped 5 bases and J dropped 1 base, with 4 bases sitting between them. The CDR3 sequence is CASSQGTDTQYF. The CDR3 region has the DNA TGTGCCAGTAGTCAGGGCACAGATACGCAGTATTTT.

The rearrangement joins TRBV4-1 to TRBJ2-7, with 8 positions matching TRBD2. The V segment lost 2 bases and the J segment 4 bases; nucleotides outside the gene matches: 7. The CDR3 sequence is 15 residues long. Germline CDR1 MGHRA, CDR2 YSYEKL. The CDR3, as DNA: TGCGCCAGCAGCCAACGCGCGGGGGGTGGATACGAGCAGTACTTC. It is translated as CASSQRAGGGYEQYF.

The genes are TRBV5-4 and TRBJ2-3, with a tentative D call TRBD2 (5 bases). This CDR3 region has 15 residues. V gave up 5 bases and J gave up 3 bases, with 16 bases separating them. Germline lookup yields CDR1 SGHNT and CDR2 YYREEE (reference sequence). The chain's CDR3 is CASSVRAGTTDTQYF. In nucleotides, the CDR3 is TGTGCCAGCAGTGTAAGGGCGGGCACGACAGATACGCAGTATTTT.

The chain recombines TRBV15 with TRBJ1-4; TRBD1 might be the D (6 bases). V was trimmed by 5 bases and J by 5 bases, leaving 9 bases between them. Germline assignment: CDR1 LNHNV and CDR2 YYDKDF (reference sequence). This CDR3 is 13 amino acids long. CDR3 protein: CATSFQGNEKLFF. CDR3 coding DNA: TGTGCCACCAGCTTTCAGGGGAATGAAAAACTGTTTTTT.